The rows below give T cell receptor beta chains drawn from one sample of a study of regulatory and conventional T cells in RAG deficiency. Sequenced by immunoSEQ multiplex PCR; TCRdb stores in-frame clones only, minus some. Of 30,000 to 40,000 clones listed, about 80% are singletons. These same data were also listed under a study on regulatory T cells.

Sequencing input: CD4+ effector T cells sorted from blood. The receptors shown here come from a human donor in good health. Both conserved end residues are part of each CDR3. A D gene is named only where the DNA matches it firmly. Rows give clone size only sometimes, using once, few, many, or a class for an expanded clone.

D gene | clone size | J gene | V gene | CDR3 protein | CDR3 DNA
- | - | TRBJ1-3 | TRBV18 | CASSPRADASGNTIYF | TGTGCCAGCTCACCCCGGGCGGACGCCTCTGGAAACACCATATATTTT
- | - | TRBJ2-2 | TRBV5-6 | CASSLAQGLNTGELFF | TGTGCCAGCAGCTTGGCTCAGGGATTGAACACCGGGGAGCTGTTTTTT
- | few | TRBJ2-7 | TRBV9 | CASSVSTAPLYEQYF | TGTGCCAGCAGCGTATCGACTGCCCCTCTGTACGAGCAGTACTTC
TRBD1 | - | TRBJ1-2 | TRBV6-1 | CASSVDREHGYTF | TGTGCCAGCAGTGTTGACAGGGAGCATGGCTACACCTTC
TRBD1 | - | TRBJ1-6 | TRBV28 | CASSLKDRASPLHF | TGTGCCAGCAGTTTAAAGGACAGGGCCTCACCCCTCCACTTT
- | - | TRBJ2-7 | TRBV29-1 | CSVALHRDYEQYF | TGCAGCGTCGCACTTCACAGGGACTACGAGCAGTACTTC
TRBD2 | - | TRBJ2-5 | TRBV9 | CASSVESGVFQETQYF | TGTGCCAGCAGCGTAGAAAGCGGGGTTTTCCAAGAGACCCAGTACTTC
- | - | TRBJ2-1 | TRBV5-4 | CASSLREAYNEQFF | TGTGCCAGCAGCTTAAGGGAGGCCTACAATGAGCAGTTCTTC
- | - | TRBJ1-6 | TRBV5-1 | CASSPRVIEGSPLHF | TGCGCCAGCAGCCCCAGGGTCATTGAAGGTTCACCCCTCCACTTT
- | once | TRBJ1-1 | TRBV2 | CASSEQARNTEAFF | TGTGCCAGCAGTGAGCAGGCGAGGAACACTGAAGCTTTCTTT
- | - | TRBJ1-6 | TRBV6-1 | CASSARTVSSYNSPLHF | TGTGCCAGCAGTGCCCGGACGGTTAGCTCCTATAATTCACCCCTCCACTTT
TRBD2 | - | TRBJ2-1 | TRBV6-1 | CASSERAGVLYNEQFF | TGTGCCAGCAGTGAAAGAGCGGGGGTTCTCTACAATGAGCAGTTCTTC
TRBD1 | - | TRBJ2-7 | TRBV6-6 | CASSRQGAGEQYF | TGTGCCAGCAGCCGACAGGGGGCGGGGGAGCAGTACTTC
TRBD2 | - | TRBJ2-1 | TRBV6-4 | CASSDRAGGLLGTDNEQFF | TGTGCCAGCAGTGATAGGGCGGGGGGCCTCTTAGGAACGGACAATGAGCAGTTCTTC
- | - | TRBJ2-3 | TRBV4-2 | CASSQEWGRPDTQYF | TGTGCCAGCAGCCAAGAATGGGGACGTCCAGATACGCAGTATTTT
- | - | TRBJ2-3 | TRBV5-1 | CASSTEVGVRTDTQYF | TGCGCCAGCAGCACCGAGGTGGGGGTGAGAACAGATACGCAGTATTTT